This entry features one T cell receptor (beta chain) sequence. TCR beta CDR3 regions were amplified from RNA transcripts. First-round RT-PCR with HTBI primers preceded a second-round multiplex PCR. TCRdb reanalysed the multiplex PCR reads using MiXCR and keeps one entry per CDR3 protein. Of more than 550,000 distinct CDR3 sequences in the sample, approximately 39% were seen once. The data belong to a study of Graves' ophthalmopathy and Graves' hyperthyroidism. Germline assignment: CDR1 ENHRY and CDR2 SYGVKD. Trimming shortened V by 6 bases and J by 1 base, and 9 bases separated the two germline ends. The CDR3 consists of 13 residues. The authors used Ficoll-Paque density gradient centrifugation to separate PBMCs. The input was more than 7.5 ml of fresh peripheral blood.

The specimen sequenced was peripheral blood. The sequence came from an adult man with Graves' ophthalmopathy. The rearrangement links TRBV10-3 to TRBJ2-5; D not certain. This chain's CDR3 is CAISGSGQETQYF. Here the CDR3 DNA reads TGTGCCATCAGCGGATCGGGCCAAGAGACCCAGTACTTC.